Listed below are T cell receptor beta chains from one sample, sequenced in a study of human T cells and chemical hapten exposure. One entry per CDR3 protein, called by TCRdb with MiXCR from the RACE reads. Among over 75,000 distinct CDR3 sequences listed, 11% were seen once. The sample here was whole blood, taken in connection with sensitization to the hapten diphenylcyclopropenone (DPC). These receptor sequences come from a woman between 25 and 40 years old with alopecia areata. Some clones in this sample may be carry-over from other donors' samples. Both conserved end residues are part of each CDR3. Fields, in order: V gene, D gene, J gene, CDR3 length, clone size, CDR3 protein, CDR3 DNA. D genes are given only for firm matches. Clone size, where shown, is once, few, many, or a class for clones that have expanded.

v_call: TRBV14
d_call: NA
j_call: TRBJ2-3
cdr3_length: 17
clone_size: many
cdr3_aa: CASSQGVGTARTDTQYF
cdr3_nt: TGTGCCAGCAGCCAAGGGGTCGGGACGGCCCGCACAGATACGCAGTATTTT

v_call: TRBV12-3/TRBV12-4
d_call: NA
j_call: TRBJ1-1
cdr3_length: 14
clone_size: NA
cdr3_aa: CASSFPWGDAEAFF
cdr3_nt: TGTGCCAGCAGTTTTCCTTGGGGCGATGCTGAAGCTTTCTTT

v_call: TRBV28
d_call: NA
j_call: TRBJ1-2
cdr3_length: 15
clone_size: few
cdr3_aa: CASSLGVAAGDGYTF
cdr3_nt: TGTGCCAGCAGTTTAGGGGTGGCGGCAGGGGATGGCTACACCTTC

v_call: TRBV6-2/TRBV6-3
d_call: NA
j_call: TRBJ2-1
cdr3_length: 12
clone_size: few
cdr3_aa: CASSPRGSEQFF
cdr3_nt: TGTGCCAGCAGTCCTAGGGGGTCAGAGCAGTTCTTC

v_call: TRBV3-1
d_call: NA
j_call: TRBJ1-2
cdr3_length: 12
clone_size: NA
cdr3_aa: CASSHQGSGYTF
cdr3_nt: TGTGCCAGCAGCCATCAGGGGAGTGGCTACACCTTC

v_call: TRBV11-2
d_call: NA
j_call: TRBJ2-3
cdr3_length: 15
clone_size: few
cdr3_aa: CASSFSSGGPDTQYF
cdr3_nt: TGTGCCAGCAGCTTTTCGAGCGGAGGTCCAGATACGCAGTATTTT

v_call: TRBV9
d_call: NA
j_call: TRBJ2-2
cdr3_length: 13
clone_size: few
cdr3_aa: CASSDRVTGELFF
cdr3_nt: TGTGCCAGCAGCGACAGGGTCACCGGGGAGCTGTTTTTT

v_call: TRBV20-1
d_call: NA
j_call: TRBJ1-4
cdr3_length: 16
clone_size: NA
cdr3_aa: CSSRFAGRGLWEKLFF
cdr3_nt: TGCAGCTCGCGATTCGCCGGGCGAGGCCTTTGGGAAAAACTGTTTTTT

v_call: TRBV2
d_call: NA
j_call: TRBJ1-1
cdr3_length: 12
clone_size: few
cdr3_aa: CASSESKDEAFF
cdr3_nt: TGTGCCAGCAGTGAAAGCAAGGATGAAGCTTTCTTT

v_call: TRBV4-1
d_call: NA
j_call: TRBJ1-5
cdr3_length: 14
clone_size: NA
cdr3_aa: CASSHLGTYQPQHF
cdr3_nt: TGCGCCAGCAGCCACCTCGGGACCTATCAGCCCCAGCATTTT

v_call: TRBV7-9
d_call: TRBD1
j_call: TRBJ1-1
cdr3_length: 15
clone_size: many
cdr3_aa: CASSSPRGEATEAFF
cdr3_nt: TGTGCCAGCAGCTCCCCCAGGGGGGAGGCCACTGAAGCTTTCTTT

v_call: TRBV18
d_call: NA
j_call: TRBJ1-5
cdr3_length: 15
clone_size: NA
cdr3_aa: CASSPNVNSNQPQHF
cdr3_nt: TGTGCCAGCTCACCAAACGTGAATAGCAATCAGCCCCAGCATTTT

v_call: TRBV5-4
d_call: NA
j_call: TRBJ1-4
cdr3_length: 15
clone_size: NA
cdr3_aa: CASSSNRALNEKLFF
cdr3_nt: TGTGCCAGCAGTTCCAACAGGGCTCTTAATGAAAAACTGTTTTTT

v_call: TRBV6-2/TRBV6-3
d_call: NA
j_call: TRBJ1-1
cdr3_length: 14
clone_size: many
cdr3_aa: CASSPRMGGDEAFF
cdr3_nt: TGTGCCAGCAGTCCCAGGATGGGGGGGGATGAAGCTTTCTTT

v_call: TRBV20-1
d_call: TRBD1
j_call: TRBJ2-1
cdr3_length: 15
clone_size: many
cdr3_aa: CSARPPGQSYNEQFF
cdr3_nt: TGCAGTGCTAGACCACCGGGACAGAGCTACAATGAGCAGTTCTTC

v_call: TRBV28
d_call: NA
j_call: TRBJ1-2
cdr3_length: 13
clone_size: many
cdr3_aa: CASTMPPGDGYTF
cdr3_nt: TGTGCCAGCACCATGCCTCCTGGGGATGGCTACACCTTC

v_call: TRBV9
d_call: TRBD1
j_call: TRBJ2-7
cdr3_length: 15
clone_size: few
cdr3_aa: CASSATGTGGNEQYF
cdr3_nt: TGTGCCAGCAGCGCCACCGGGACAGGGGGGAACGAGCAGTACTTC

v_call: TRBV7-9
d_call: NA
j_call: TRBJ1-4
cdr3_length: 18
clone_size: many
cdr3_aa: CASSFTGIDLGTNEKLFF
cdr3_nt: TGTGCCAGCAGCTTCACCGGGATCGATCTGGGGACTAATGAAAAACTGTTTTTT

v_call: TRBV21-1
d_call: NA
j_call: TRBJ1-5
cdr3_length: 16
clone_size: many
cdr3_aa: CASRRLRDRGNQPQHF
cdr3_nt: TGTGCCAGCAGAAGGCTTCGGGACAGAGGTAATCAGCCCCAGCATTTT

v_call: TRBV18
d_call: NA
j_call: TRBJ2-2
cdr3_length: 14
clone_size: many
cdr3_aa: CASSPSVNTGELFF
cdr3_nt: TGTGCCAGCTCACCTTCAGTTAACACCGGGGAGCTGTTTTTT

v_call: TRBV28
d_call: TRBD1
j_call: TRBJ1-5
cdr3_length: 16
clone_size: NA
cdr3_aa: CASSLLRQGPRQPQHF
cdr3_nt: TGTGCCAGCAGTCTCCTCCGACAGGGCCCTCGTCAGCCCCAGCATTTT

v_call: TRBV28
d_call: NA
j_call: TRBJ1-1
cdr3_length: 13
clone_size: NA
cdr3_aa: CATRKTPRLEAFF
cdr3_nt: TGTGCCACGCGAAAAACCCCCAGGCTAGAAGCTTTCTTT

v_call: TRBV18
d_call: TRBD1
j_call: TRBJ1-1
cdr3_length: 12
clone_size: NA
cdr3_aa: CASSPTDREAFF
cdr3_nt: TGTGCCAGCTCACCAACGGACAGGGAAGCTTTCTTT